This record concerns one T cell receptor (beta chain) sequence. Next came a second PCR, run for about 7 to 12 cycles, which used a sample-barcoded 5' primer along with a J-beta primer mix. TCRdb processed the 5' RACE reads anew with MiXCR; each CDR3 protein has one entry. The table lists approximately 900,000 distinct CDR3 sequences, around 49% of them singletons. The data derive from a study of blood T cells in healthy people across ages. CDR1 and CDR2 from the germline V gene are MGHRA and YSYEKL. V shed 5 bases and J shed 0 bases, with 7 bases lying between them. CDR3 length: 13 residues. This TCR came from a man younger than 40 in good health. The chain combines TRBV4-1 with TRBJ2-5; tentatively, D is TRBD1 (5 bases). Sequenced sample: blood. The CDR3 bases are TGCGCCAGCAGCGGGGCGTACCAAGAGACCCAGTACTTC. This encodes CASSGAYQETQYF.